These 30 T cell receptor beta chains share one sample of origin, sequenced in a study of early T cells in non-severe SARS-CoV-2 infection. TCRdb independently ran MiXCR on the 5' RACE reads; one entry per CDR3 protein. The table shows 100,000 to 150,000 distinct CDR3 sequences, with about 16% occurring only once. The material sequenced was whole blood. Every receptor here comes from an adult who was a healthcare worker with PCR-confirmed SARS-CoV-2 infection or an uninfected control (not recorded which).

This clonotype has just a few counts. The gene calls are TRBV5-4 and TRBJ1-4, with D unclear. Trimming left V 4 bases short and J 0 bases short, with 22 bases between. CDR3 length: 19 residues. Germline CDR1 SGHNT, CDR2 YYREEE (reference sequence). DNA of the CDR3: TGTGCCAGCAGCATATTTGCAGGCTCCTTCCAAGCAACTAATGAAAAACTGTTTTTT. This encodes CASSIFAGSFQATNEKLFF.

The chain is built from TRBV24-1 and TRBJ2-2; 10 positions match TRBD2. V lost 4 bases to trimming and J lost 3 bases; unmatched junction nucleotides: 4. Germline CDR1 is KGHDR and CDR2 is SFDVKD. The CDR3 runs to 16 residues. The DNA of the CDR3 is TGTGCCACCAGTGAATCGGGACTAGCGCACACCGGGGAGCTGTTTTTT. It codes for CATSESGLAHTGELFF.

V and J are TRBV5-1 and TRBJ2-5; unclear D gene. The CDR3 loop spans 14 amino acids. V was clipped by 4 bases and J by 5 bases, with 15 bases between them. The germline V gene encodes CDR1 SGHRS and CDR2 YFSETQ. The CDR3 DNA is TGCGCCAGCAGCCAGAAGGATCCTATTGAGACCCAGTACTTC. This translates into CASSQKDPIETQYF.

This clonotype was counted many times. The chain couples TRBV12-3 or TRBV12-4 to TRBJ2-3; D is perhaps TRBD2 (6 bases). The CDR3 spans 13 residues. Trimming took off 6 bases at V and 2 bases at J, with 9 bases between the two ends. Here the CDR3 reads CASRASVTDTQYF. DNA for the CDR3: TGTGCCAGCAGAGCTAGCGTCACAGATACGCAGTATTTT.

The rearrangement uses TRBV3-1 and TRBJ2-2; 7 bases map to TRBD1. The germline CDR1 and CDR2 sequences are LGHDT and YNNKEL (reference sequence). V shed 6 bases and J 4 bases; nucleotides not matched to a gene: 8. The CDR3 runs to 15 residues. CDR3 sequence: CASSYRDRATGELFF. The CDR3 DNA is TGTGCCAGCAGTTACCGGGACAGAGCCACCGGGGAGCTGTTTTTT.

The sample holds many counts of this clonotype. The J gene is TRBJ1-4, the V gene TRBV20-1; D may be TRBD1 (6 bases). V lost 6 bases and J lost 4, with 9 bases in between. Per the germline V gene, CDR1 is DFQATT and CDR2 is SNEGSKA (reference sequence). The CDR3 sequence is 12 residues long. CDR3 sequence: CSAAGVNEKLFF. The DNA for the CDR3 is TGCAGTGCAGCAGGGGTTAATGAAAAACTGTTTTTT.

The chain links TRBV9 to TRBJ2-3; either TRBD1 or TRBD2 may fit D (5 bases each). Trimming removed 0 bases from V and 6 bases from J, with 17 bases in between. Germline assignment: CDR1 SGDLS and CDR2 YYNGEE. CDR3 length equals 16 residues. The CDR3 bases are TGTGCCAGCAGCGTAGGGGGGACGGGCAAGGCGGATACGCAGTATTTT. Its translation: CASSVGGTGKADTQYF.

DNA of the CDR3: TGTGCCAGCAGCTTATGGGGCAGGGGATCTAATGAAAAACTGTTTTTT. Its protein product is CASSLWGRGSNEKLFF. The chain is built from TRBV7-2 and TRBJ1-4; D is possibly TRBD1 (6 bases). The CDR3 consists of 16 residues. The germline V and J ends were trimmed by 2 bases and 3 bases, with 13 bases remaining between them. Germline V gene sequence: CDR1 SGHTA, CDR2 FQGNSA.

There are a few counts of this clonotype. J is TRBJ1-2 and V is TRBV14, with unresolved D. The CDR3 is made up of 14 amino acids. Germline V gene sequence: CDR1 SGHDN, CDR2 FVKESK. Trimming took 2 bases from V and 4 from J, leaving 11 bases between them. CDR3 coding DNA: TGTGCCAGCAGCCAACAGAACCGGATCTATGGCTACACCTTC. Its protein is CASSQQNRIYGYTF.

This clonotype came up many times. V usage is TRBV27 and J usage is TRBJ1-2; 8 nucleotides line up with TRBD1. Germline lookup yields CDR1 MNHEY and CDR2 SMNVEV (reference sequence). Germline trimming cut 3 bases from V and 4 bases from J; bases unmatched to any gene: 7. This CDR3 spans 15 amino acids. The CDR3 loop reads CASSFKQGGAYGYTF. The CDR3 bases are TGTGCCAGCAGTTTTAAACAGGGGGGCGCCTATGGCTACACCTTC.

Only a few counts were recorded for this clonotype. The chain employs TRBV20-1 and TRBJ2-3, with 7 bases lining up with TRBD2. The CDR3 has 17 residues. V was pared by 2 bases and J by 2 bases, with 13 bases of the junction left unmatched. Germline CDR1 DFQATT, CDR2 SNEGSKA (reference sequence). CDR3 in DNA: TGCAGTGCTAGATTCTCCGTATCGGGGGGAATCACAGATACGCAGTATTTT. It codes for CSARFSVSGGITDTQYF.

The V call is TRBV7-8, the J call TRBJ1-1; a possible D gene is TRBD1 (6 bases). CDR1 and CDR2 from the germline V gene are SGHVS and FQNEAQ. The V gene lost 4 bases and the J gene lost 8 bases, with 14 bases spanning the gap. This CDR3 has 13 residues. The CDR3 region is CASSSRNRAEAFF. The CDR3 DNA reads TGTGCCAGCAGCTCTAGGAACAGGGCCGAAGCTTTCTTT. Full variable domain (outside the CDR3, taken from reference TRBV7-8 and TRBJ1-1): GAGVSQSPRYKVAKRGQDVALRCDPISGHVSLFWYQQALGQGPEFLTYFQNEAQLDKSGLPSDRFFAERPEGSVSTLKIQRTQQEDSAVYLCASSSRNRAEAFFGQGTRLTVV.

V and J are TRBV4-1 and TRBJ1-1; TRBD1 is a possible D gene (5 bases). This CDR3 has 15 residues. Trimming removed 0 bases from V and 10 bases from J, with 18 bases in between. Germline CDR1 reads MGHRA; CDR2 reads YSYEKL. CDR3 amino acids: CASSQEEGVGRLAFF. The CDR3 DNA is TGCGCCAGCAGCCAAGAAGAAGGGGTGGGCAGATTAGCTTTCTTT.

The chain carries TRBV19 and TRBJ2-1; either TRBD1 or TRBD2 may supply D (5 bases each). The CDR3 consists of 14 residues. Trimming shortened V by 5 bases and J by 6 bases, and 14 bases separated the two germline ends. Germline lookup yields CDR1 LNHDA and CDR2 SQIVND (reference sequence). CDR3 sequence reads: CASSDGRGANEQFF. In DNA form, the CDR3 reads TGTGCCAGTAGTGACGGCCGAGGGGCCAATGAGCAGTTCTTC.

This clonotype has more than one count but fewer than ten. The chain links TRBV5-5 to TRBJ2-1, with 9 nucleotides matching TRBD1. Per the germline V gene, CDR1 is SGHKS and CDR2 is YYEKEE (reference sequence). Trimming took 5 bases from V and 7 from J; bases not matched to a gene: 7. The CDR3 loop spans 14 amino acids. For the CDR3, the DNA is TGTGCCAGCAGGTCCGGGACAGGGCGGAATGAGCAGTTCTTC. It translates to CASRSGTGRNEQFF.

This clonotype was found a few times. This chain connects TRBV30 to TRBJ1-4; D unclear. CDR1 is GTSNPN and CDR2 is SVGIG in the germline V gene (reference sequence). The CDR3 extends over 13 amino acids. The germline V and J ends were trimmed by 4 bases and 3 bases, with 9 bases remaining between them. CDR3 in amino acids: CAWTGSANEKLFF. Written as DNA, the CDR3 is TGTGCCTGGACCGGGTCCGCTAATGAAAAACTGTTTTTT.

This clonotype was detected only a few times. The chain is built from TRBV6-1 and TRBJ2-3, with D unresolved. The ends were cut back, 8 bases at V and 6 bases at J, with 12 bases in the middle. The germline CDR1 and CDR2 sequences are MNHNS and SASEGT. The length of the CDR3 is 12 residues. For the CDR3, the DNA is TGTGCCAGCGACTGGGGAAGGGATACGCAGTATTTT. Translation: CASDWGRDTQYF.

This clonotype was seen only once. The chain combines TRBV14 with TRBJ2-5, with 7 bases aligning to TRBD1. Germline V lookup: CDR1 SGHDN, CDR2 FVKESK. This CDR3 region has 16 residues. The junction had 6 bases not matched to a gene; V was cut back by 0 bases and J by 2 bases. Here the CDR3 reads CASSQDLGQRQETQYF. DNA for the CDR3: TGTGCCAGCAGCCAAGATCTGGGACAGAGACAAGAGACCCAGTACTTC.

This clonotype was seen only a few times. The rearrangement links TRBV3-1 to TRBJ1-1; D unclear. The ends were cut back, 0 bases at V and 10 bases at J, with 6 bases in the middle. The CDR3 loop spans 11 amino acids. Germline V gene lookup returns CDR1 LGHDT and CDR2 YNNKEL (reference sequence). DNA of the CDR3: TGTGCCAGCAGCCAAGAAGGGAGAGCTTTCTTT. This codes for CASSQEGRAFF.

The table lists this clonotype with many counts. V usage is TRBV7-9 and J usage is TRBJ2-5, with D perhaps matching TRBD1 or TRBD2 (5 bases each). With 5 bases removed from V and 2 bases from J, the gap between germline ends came to 12 bases. Germline-derived CDR1 and CDR2 are SEHNR and FQNEAQ (reference sequence). This CDR3 contains 14 residues. The CDR3 sequence is CASSEGTWQETQYF. The CDR3, as DNA: TGTGCCAGCAGCGAGGGGACCTGGCAAGAGACCCAGTACTTC.

This clonotype occurred a few times. The chain employs TRBV5-1 and TRBJ1-2, with D unresolved. CDR3 length equals 17 residues. Germline V lookup: CDR1 SGHRS, CDR2 YFSETQ. V lost 4 bases and J 8 bases, leaving 27 bases between the germline ends. CDR3 amino acids: CASSLGSEVALGLGYTF. The CDR3 DNA reads TGCGCCAGCAGCCTGGGAAGTGAGGTCGCCCTTGGTCTGGGCTACACCTTC.

This clonotype has just a few counts. This chain links TRBV20-1 with TRBJ1-1; D is ambiguous. This CDR3 region has 12 residues. V dropped 5 bases and J dropped 4 bases, with 11 bases sitting between them. From germline, CDR1 is DFQATT and CDR2 SNEGSKA (reference sequence). In DNA form, the CDR3 reads TGCAGTGCTTCTCAGGTGGCCACTGAAGCTTTCTTT. Amino acid sequence: CSASQVATEAFF.

This clonotype was seen a few times. The chain has TRBV6-2 or TRBV6-3 and TRBJ2-6; D not certain. This CDR3 has 15 residues. CDR1 MNHEY and CDR2 SVGEGT come from the germline V gene. The V end was cut by 8 bases, the J end by 1 base, with 12 bases between. The CDR3 loop is CASCELGSGANVLTF. DNA of the CDR3: TGTGCCAGCTGTGAATTAGGGTCTGGGGCCAACGTCCTGACTTTC.

In this sample, this clonotype turned up a few times. This chain connects TRBV5-4 to TRBJ2-2; 8 nucleotides match TRBD2. Germline loops: CDR1 SGHNT, CDR2 YYREEE (reference sequence). Trimming took 10 bases from V and 4 from J; bases not matched to a gene: 12. The CDR3 has 15 residues. The CDR3, as DNA: TGTGCCGAAAGCCGAGGCGGGGGGACCACCGGGGAGCTGTTTTTT. Translated, it gives CAESRGGGTTGELFF.

This clonotype was recorded a few times. This chain uses TRBV12-3 or TRBV12-4 with TRBJ2-3, with D unresolved. The CDR3 contains 17 residues. V lost 4 bases and J lost 3, with 20 bases in between. CDR3 residues: CASSYPPRGRFTDTQYF. In DNA, the CDR3 is TGTGCCAGCAGTTATCCCCCCCGAGGACGATTTACAGATACGCAGTATTTT.

There are a few counts of this clonotype. V and J are TRBV7-9 and TRBJ1-1; D not resolved. This CDR3 has 15 residues. Germline values: CDR1 SEHNR, CDR2 FQNEAQ (reference sequence). The ends were cut back, 5 bases at V and 6 bases at J, with 19 bases in the middle. The CDR3 loop is CASSAQSPGISEAFF. The CDR3 DNA is TGTGCCAGCAGCGCCCAAAGTCCCGGGATATCTGAAGCTTTCTTT.

V and J are TRBV14 and TRBJ2-5; D gene uncertain. Germline assignment: CDR1 SGHDN and CDR2 FVKESK. This CDR3 is 16 amino acids long. The germline V and J ends were trimmed by 5 bases and 2 bases, with 18 bases remaining between them. The CDR3 bases are TGTGCCAGCAGCGAGATACCGGGCAGGCGTCAAGAGACCCAGTACTTC. It yields the protein CASSEIPGRRQETQYF.

The table lists this clonotype with many counts. The rearrangement uses TRBV5-4 and TRBJ2-4; D not resolved. V was trimmed by 4 bases and J by 7 bases, leaving 12 bases between them. Germline V gene sequence: CDR1 SGHNT, CDR2 YYREEE (reference sequence). The CDR3 length is 13 residues. The CDR3 region is CASSLRPENIQYF. The CDR3 nucleotides read TGTGCCAGCAGCCTCCGGCCGGAGAACATTCAGTACTTC.

This sequence joins TRBV12-3 or TRBV12-4 and TRBJ1-2; 9 nucleotides match TRBD1. Trimming at V came to 7 bases and at J to 3 bases, leaving 3 bases not matched to a gene. The CDR3 runs to 13 residues. The CDR3 loop is CASTRDRDYGYTF. CDR3 bases: TGTGCCAGCACTCGGGACAGGGACTATGGCTACACCTTC.

This clonotype was seen a few times. The V gene is TRBV7-2, the J gene TRBJ2-1; 10 bases are a match to TRBD2. From germline, CDR1 is SGHTA and CDR2 FQGNSA. There are 17 residues in the CDR3. The V gene end was trimmed by 1 base and the J gene end by 2 bases; junction bases not matched to a gene: 5. The CDR3 here is CASSLVHSGGPYNEQFF. The CDR3, as DNA: TGTGCCAGCAGCTTAGTCCATAGCGGGGGGCCCTACAATGAGCAGTTCTTC.